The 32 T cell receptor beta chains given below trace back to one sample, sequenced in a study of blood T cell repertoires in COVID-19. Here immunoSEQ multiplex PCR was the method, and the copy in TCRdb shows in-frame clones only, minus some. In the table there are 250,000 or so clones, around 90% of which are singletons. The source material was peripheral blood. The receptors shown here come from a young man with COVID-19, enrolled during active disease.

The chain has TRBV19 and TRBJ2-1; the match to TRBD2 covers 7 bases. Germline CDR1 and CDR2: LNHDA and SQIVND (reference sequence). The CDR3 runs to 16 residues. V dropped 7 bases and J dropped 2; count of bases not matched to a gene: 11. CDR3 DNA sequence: TGTGCCAGTACTCCAACGGGGCTAGCGGCCTACAATGAGCAGTTCTTC. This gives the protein CASTPTGLAAYNEQFF.

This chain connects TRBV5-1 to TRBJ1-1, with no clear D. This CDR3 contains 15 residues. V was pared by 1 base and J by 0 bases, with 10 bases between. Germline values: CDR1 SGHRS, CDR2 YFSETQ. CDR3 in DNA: TGCGCCAGCAGCTTGAGCGGTACCATGAACACTGAAGCTTTCTTT. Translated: CASSLSGTMNTEAFF.

The CDR3 bases are TGTGCCAGCAGCTTGGCTAGCGGGAGGAACCCCACCGGGGAGCTGTTTTTT. Encoded protein: CASSLASGRNPTGELFF. The chain is built from TRBV5-8 and TRBJ2-2; 11 bases match TRBD2. V was pared by 0 bases and J by 4 bases, with 5 bases of the junction left unmatched. Germline V gene data show CDR1 as SGHTS and CDR2 as YDEGEE. CDR3 size: 17 residues.

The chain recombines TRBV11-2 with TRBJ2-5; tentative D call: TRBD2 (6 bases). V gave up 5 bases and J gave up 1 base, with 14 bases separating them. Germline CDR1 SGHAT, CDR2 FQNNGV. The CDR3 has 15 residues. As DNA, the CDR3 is TGTGCCAGCAGCGGACCTGGCGGGACCCAAGAGACCCAGTACTTC. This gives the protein CASSGPGGTQETQYF.

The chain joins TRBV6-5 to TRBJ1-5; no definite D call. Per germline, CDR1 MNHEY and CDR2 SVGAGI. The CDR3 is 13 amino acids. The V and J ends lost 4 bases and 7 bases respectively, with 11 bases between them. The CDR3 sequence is CASSSREGQPQHF. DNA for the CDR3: TGTGCCAGCAGTTCCCGGGAGGGACAGCCCCAGCATTTT.

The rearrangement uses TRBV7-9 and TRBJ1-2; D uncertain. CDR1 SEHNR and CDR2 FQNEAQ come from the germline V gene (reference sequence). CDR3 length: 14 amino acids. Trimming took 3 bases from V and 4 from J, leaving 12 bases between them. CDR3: CASSFGRGTYGYTF. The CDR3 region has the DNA TGTGCCAGCAGCTTTGGGCGGGGTACCTATGGCTACACCTTC.

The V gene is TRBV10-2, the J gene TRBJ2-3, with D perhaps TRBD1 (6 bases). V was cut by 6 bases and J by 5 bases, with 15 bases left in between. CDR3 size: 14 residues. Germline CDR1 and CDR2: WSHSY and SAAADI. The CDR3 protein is CASREQGSGDTQYF. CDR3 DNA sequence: TGCGCCAGCAGAGAACAGGGTTCGGGAGATACGCAGTATTTT.

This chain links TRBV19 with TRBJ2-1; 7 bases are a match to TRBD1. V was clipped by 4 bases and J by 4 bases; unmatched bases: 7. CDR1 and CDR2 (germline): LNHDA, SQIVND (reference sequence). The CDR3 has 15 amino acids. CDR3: CASSTQGTWYNEQFF. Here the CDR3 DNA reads TGTGCCAGTAGTACACAGGGGACGTGGTACAATGAGCAGTTCTTC.

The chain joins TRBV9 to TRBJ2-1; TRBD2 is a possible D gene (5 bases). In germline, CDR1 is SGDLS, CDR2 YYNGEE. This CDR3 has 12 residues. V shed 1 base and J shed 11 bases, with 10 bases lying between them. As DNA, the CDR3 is TGTGCCAGCAGCGTAAGGTCGGGGAAGCAGTTCTTC. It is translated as CASSVRSGKQFF. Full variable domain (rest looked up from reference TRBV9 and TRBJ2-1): DSGVTQTPKHLITATGQRVTLRCSPRSGDLSVYWYQQSLDQGLQFLIQYYNGEERAKGNILERFSAQQFPDLHSELNLSSLELGDSALYFCASSVRSGKQFFGPGTRLTVL.

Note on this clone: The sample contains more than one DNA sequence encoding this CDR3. As DNA, the CDR3 is TGTGCCAGCAGTGAAGCTAACAGACCCTCCTACGAGCAGTACTTC. It codes for CASSEANRPSYEQYF. The chain is built from TRBV2 and TRBJ2-7; D not certain. Germline CDR1 and CDR2: SNHLY and FYNNEI. There are 15 residues in the CDR3. Trimming pared 0 bases from V and 0 bases from J, leaving 9 bases between. Full variable domain (rest looked up from reference TRBV2 and TRBJ2-7): EPEVTQTPSHQVTQMGQEVILRCVPISNHLYFYWYRQILGQKVEFLVSFYNNEISEKSEIFDDQFSVERPDGSNFTLKIRSTKLEDSAMYFCASSEANRPSYEQYFGPGTRLTVT.

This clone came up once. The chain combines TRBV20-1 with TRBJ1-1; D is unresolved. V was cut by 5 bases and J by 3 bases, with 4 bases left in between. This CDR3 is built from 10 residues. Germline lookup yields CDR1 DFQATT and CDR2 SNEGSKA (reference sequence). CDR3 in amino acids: CSAPDTEAFF. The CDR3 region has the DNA TGCAGTGCTCCGGACACTGAAGCTTTCTTT.

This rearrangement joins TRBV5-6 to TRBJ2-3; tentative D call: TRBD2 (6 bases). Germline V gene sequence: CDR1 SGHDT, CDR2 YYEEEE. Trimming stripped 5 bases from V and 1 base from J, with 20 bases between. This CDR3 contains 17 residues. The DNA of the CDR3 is TGTGCCAGCAGGCCTTGGCAGTTGCCGGGGGGCACAGATACGCAGTATTTT. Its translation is CASRPWQLPGGTDTQYF. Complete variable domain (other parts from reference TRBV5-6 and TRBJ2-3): DAGVTQSPTHLIKTRGQQVTLRCSPKSGHDTVSWYQQALGQGPQFIFQYYEEEERQRGNFPDRFSGHQFPNYSSELNVNALLLGDSALYLCASRPWQLPGGTDTQYFGPGTRLTVL.

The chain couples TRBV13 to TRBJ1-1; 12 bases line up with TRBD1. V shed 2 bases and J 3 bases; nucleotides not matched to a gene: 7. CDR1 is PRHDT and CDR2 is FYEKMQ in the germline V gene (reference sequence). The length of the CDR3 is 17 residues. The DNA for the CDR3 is TGTGCCAGCAGCTTAACCGGGACAGGGGGCTTGGACACTGAAGCTTTCTTT. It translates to CASSLTGTGGLDTEAFF.

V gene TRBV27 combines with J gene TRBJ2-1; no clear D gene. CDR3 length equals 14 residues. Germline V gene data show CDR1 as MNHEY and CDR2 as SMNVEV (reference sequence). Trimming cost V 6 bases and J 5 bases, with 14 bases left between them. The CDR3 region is CASSLFTWHNEQFF. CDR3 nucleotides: TGTGCCAGCAGCCTTTTTACGTGGCACAATGAGCAGTTCTTC.

The CDR3 DNA sequence: TGTGCCAGCAGCTTGGTCGGCAGGGGCCCTGAAGCTTTCTTT. This translates into CASSLVGRGPEAFF. The J gene is TRBJ1-1, the V gene TRBV5-6, with a weak D call TRBD1 (6 bases). Germline V gene lookup returns CDR1 SGHDT and CDR2 YYEEEE. This CDR3 spans 14 amino acids. V lost 0 bases to trimming and J lost 6 bases, with 12 bases between them.

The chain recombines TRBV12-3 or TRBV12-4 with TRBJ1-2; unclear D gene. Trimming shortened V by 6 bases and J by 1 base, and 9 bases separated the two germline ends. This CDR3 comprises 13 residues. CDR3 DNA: TGTGCCAGCAGGGCCGGACTTAACTATGGCTACACCTTC. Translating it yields CASRAGLNYGYTF.

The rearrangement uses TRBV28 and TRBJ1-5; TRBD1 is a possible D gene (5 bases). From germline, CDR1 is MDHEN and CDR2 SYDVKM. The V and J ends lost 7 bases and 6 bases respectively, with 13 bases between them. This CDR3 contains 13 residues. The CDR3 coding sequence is TGTGCCAGCACACCACAGGCCCTTCAGCCCCAGCATTTT. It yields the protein CASTPQALQPQHF.

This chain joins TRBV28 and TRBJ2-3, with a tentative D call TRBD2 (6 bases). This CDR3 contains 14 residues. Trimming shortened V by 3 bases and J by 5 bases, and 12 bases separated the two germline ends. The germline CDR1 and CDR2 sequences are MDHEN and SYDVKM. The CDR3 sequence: CASSFGGYEDTQYF. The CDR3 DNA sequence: TGTGCCAGCAGTTTTGGGGGGTACGAAGATACGCAGTATTTT.

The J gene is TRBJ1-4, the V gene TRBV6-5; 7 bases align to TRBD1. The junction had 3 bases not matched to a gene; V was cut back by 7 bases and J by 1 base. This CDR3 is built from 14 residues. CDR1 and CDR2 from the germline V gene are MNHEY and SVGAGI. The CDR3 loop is CASTRDRTNEKLFF. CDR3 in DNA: TGTGCCAGCACCCGGGACAGAACTAATGAAAAACTGTTTTTT.

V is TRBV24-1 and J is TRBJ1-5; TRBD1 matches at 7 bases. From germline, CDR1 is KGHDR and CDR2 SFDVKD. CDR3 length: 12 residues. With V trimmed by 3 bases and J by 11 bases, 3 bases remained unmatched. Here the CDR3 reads CATSDRGTAQHF. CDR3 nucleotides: TGTGCCACCAGTGATCGAGGGACAGCCCAGCATTTT.

DNA for the CDR3: TGTGCCAGCAGCACAAGGGACAGGGGTAGCACCGGGGAGCTGTTTTTT. Amino acid sequence: CASSTRDRGSTGELFF. This chain links TRBV7-3 with TRBJ2-2, with 10 bases that match TRBD1. The CDR3 totals 16 residues. Losses at the gene ends were 5 bases for V and 4 bases for J; bases not matched to a gene: 7. From germline, CDR1 is SGHTA and CDR2 FQGTGA.

CDR3 DNA: TGTGCCAGCAGCTCCACAGGGCATGGAGAGACCCAGTACTTC. This sequence encodes CASSSTGHGETQYF. V gene TRBV5-4 combines with J gene TRBJ2-5; possibly TRBD1 for D (6 bases). The length of the CDR3 is 14 residues. The V end was cut by 3 bases, the J end by 4 bases, with 13 bases between. CDR1 is SGHNT and CDR2 is YYREEE in the germline V gene (reference sequence).

CDR3 region: CASTPGQGSYEQYF. The CDR3 DNA reads TGTGCCAGCACCCCGGGACAGGGCTCCTACGAGCAGTACTTC. V and J are TRBV3-1 (or the pseudogene TRBV3-2) and TRBJ2-7; 9 bases map to TRBD1. V lost 7 bases, J lost 0 bases, and 4 bases stayed unmatched. The CDR3 loop spans 14 amino acids. From germline, CDR1 is LGHDT and CDR2 YNNKEL (reference sequence).

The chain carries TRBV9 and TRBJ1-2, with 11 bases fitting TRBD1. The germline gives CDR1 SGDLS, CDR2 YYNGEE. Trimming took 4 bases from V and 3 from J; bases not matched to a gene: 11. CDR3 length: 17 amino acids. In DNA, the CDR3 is TGTGCCAGCAGCCCATGGACAGGGGGCGGTGGGGACTATGGCTACACCTTC. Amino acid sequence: CASSPWTGGGGDYGYTF. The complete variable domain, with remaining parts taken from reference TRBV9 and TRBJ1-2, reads DSGVTQTPKHLITATGQRVTLRCSPRSGDLSVYWYQQSLDQGLQFLIQYYNGEERAKGNILERFSAQQFPDLHSELNLSSLELGDSALYFCASSPWTGGGGDYGYTFGSGTRLTVV.

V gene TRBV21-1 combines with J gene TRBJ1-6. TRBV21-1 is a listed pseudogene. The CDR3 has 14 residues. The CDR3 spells CASSIIEGLPPLHF. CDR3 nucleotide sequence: TGTGCCAGCAGCATCATCGAGGGTCTCCCACCCCTCCACTTT.

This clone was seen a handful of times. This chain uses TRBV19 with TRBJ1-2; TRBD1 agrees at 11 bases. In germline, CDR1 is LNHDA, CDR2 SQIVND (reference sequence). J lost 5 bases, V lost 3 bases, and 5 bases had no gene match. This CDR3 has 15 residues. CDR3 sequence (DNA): TGTGCCAGTAGTATTGGGACAGGGGGATTTTATGGCTACACCTTC. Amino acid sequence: CASSIGTGGFYGYTF.

The CDR3 nucleotides are TGTGCCAGCAGCTTGCCGACAGGAAATCCCTACGAGCAGTACTTC. Encoded protein: CASSLPTGNPYEQYF. V is TRBV5-6 and J is TRBJ2-7; D may be TRBD1 (6 bases). Germline values: CDR1 SGHDT, CDR2 YYEEEE. V lost 1 base to trimming and J lost 2 bases, with 13 bases between them. This CDR3 contains 15 residues.

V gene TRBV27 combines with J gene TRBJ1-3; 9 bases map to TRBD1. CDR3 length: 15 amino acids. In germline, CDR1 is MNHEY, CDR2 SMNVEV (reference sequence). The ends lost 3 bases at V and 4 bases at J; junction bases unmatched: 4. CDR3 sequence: CASSLGTGFGNTIYF. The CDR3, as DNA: TGTGCCAGCAGTTTGGGGACAGGGTTCGGAAACACCATATATTTT.

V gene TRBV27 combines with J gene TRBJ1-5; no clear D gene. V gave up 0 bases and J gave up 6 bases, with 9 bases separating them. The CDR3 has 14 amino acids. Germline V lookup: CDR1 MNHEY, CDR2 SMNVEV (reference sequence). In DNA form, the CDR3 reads TGTGCCAGCAGTTTATCGGGCCGAAGTCAGCCCCAGCATTTT. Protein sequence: CASSLSGRSQPQHF.

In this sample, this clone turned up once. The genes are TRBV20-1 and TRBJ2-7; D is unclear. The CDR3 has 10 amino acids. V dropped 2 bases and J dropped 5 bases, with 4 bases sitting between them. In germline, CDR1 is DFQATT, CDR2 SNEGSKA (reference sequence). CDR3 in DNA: TGCAGTGCTAGATTTAACGAGCAGTACTTC. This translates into CSARFNEQYF.

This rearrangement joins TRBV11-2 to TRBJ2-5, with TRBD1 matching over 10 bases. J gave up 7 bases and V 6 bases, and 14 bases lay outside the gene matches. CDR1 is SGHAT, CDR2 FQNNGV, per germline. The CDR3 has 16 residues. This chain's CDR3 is CASRPGTGASPGTQYF. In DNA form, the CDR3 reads TGTGCCAGCAGACCCGGGACAGGGGCGTCCCCGGGGACCCAGTACTTC.

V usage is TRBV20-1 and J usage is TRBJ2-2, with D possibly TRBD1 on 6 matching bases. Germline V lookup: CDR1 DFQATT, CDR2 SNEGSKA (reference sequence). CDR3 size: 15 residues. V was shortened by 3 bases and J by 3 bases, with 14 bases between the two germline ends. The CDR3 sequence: CSASIWDTYTGELFF. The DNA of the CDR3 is TGCAGTGCTAGTATATGGGACACTTACACCGGGGAGCTGTTTTTT.